This T cell receptor beta chain was found in a study of T cell responses to AZD1222 COVID-19 vaccine. Study-level information: Pooled in the analysis were second doses at about 4 or about 12 weeks.

Losses at the gene ends were 4 bases for V and 0 bases for J; bases not matched to a gene: 9. There are 17 residues in the CDR3. Per germline, CDR1 LNHDA and CDR2 SQIVND (reference sequence). Using immunoSEQ multiplex PCR, the repertoire was profiled, and TCRdb retains in-frame clones only, with some absent. The sample has over 75,000 clones; around nine tenths are singletons. This chain connects TRBV19 to TRBJ2-1; 7 bases match TRBD1. This clonotype was sampled from an adult in good health. The sample was peripheral blood, taken on day 0 of AZD1222 vaccination. This chain's CDR3 is CASSTELAGGSYNEQFF. The CDR3 bases are TGTGCCAGTAGTACCGAATTGGCAGGGGGCTCCTACAATGAGCAGTTCTTC.